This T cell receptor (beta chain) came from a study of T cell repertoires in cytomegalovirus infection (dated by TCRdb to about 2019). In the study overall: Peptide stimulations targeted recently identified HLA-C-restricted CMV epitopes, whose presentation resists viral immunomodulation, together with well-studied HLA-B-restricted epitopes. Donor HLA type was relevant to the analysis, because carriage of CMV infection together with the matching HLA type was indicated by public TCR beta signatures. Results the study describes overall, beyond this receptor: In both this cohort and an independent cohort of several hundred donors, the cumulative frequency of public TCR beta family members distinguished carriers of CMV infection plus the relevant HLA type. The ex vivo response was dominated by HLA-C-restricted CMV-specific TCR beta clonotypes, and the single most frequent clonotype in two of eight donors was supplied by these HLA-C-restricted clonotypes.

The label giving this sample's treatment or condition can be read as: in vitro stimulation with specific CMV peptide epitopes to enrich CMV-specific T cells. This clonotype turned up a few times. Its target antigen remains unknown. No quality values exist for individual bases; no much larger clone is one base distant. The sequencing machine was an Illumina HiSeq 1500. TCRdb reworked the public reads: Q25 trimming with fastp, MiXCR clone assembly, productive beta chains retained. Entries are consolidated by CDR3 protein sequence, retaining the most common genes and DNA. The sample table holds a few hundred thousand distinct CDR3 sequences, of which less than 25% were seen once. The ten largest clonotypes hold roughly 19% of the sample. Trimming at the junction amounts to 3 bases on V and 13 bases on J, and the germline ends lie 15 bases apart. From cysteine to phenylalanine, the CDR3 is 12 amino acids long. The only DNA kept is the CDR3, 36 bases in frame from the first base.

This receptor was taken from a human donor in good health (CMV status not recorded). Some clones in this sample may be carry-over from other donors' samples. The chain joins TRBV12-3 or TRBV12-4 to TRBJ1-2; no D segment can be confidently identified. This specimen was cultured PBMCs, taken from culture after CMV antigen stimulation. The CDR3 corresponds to CASSFRQGRATF. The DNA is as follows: TGTGCCAGCAGTTTTCGGCAAGGGAGGGCCACCTTC.